Sequencing of this TCR beta chain was carried out in a study of CD8 T cells in ankylosing spondylitis. This clonotype was counted many times. The germline V and J ends were trimmed by 5 bases and 5 bases, with 16 bases remaining between them. CDR1 and CDR2 from the germline V gene are MNHEY and SMNVEV (reference sequence). CDR3 length: 14 residues. MiXCR was run by TCRdb on the 5' RACE reads, yielding one entry per CDR3 protein. The repertoire holds approximately 90,000 distinct CDR3 sequences, roughly 8% seen once, with 9.9% in the top ten. The chain joins TRBV27 to TRBJ2-7, with D maybe TRBD1 (5 bases). Source material: blood, either unsorted or a sorted T cell fraction (not recorded which). The source is a male donor with ankylosing spondylitis or in good health (not recorded which). Here the CDR3 DNA reads TGTGCCAGCAGTACAGGCTATATTATCGACGAGCAGTACTTC. It specifies CASSTGYIIDEQYF.